The 16 T cell receptor beta chains presented below share a single source sample, sequenced in a study of neurological immune-mediated disorders. Time point defined: technical triplicate 3. Via MiXCR, TCRdb re-called the 5' RACE reads, giving one row per CDR3 protein. The repertoire includes about 44,000 distinct CDR3 sequences, under 25% of them detected once, and about 4.5% sits in the top ten. What was sequenced was PBMCs. Receptors were obtained from a man aged 60-69 years with HTLV-1-associated myelopathy (HAM/TSP).

This clonotype has a handful of counts. This chain connects TRBV15 to TRBJ1-2, with 8 bases identical to TRBD1. J gave up 4 bases and V 3 bases, and 4 bases lay outside the gene matches. Germline CDR1 and CDR2: LNHNV and YYDKDF (reference sequence). This CDR3 comprises 14 residues. The chain's CDR3 is CATSSGQGGYGYTF. Written as DNA, the CDR3 is TGTGCCACCAGCAGCGGACAGGGAGGCTATGGCTACACCTTC.

The sample holds many counts of this clonotype. CDR3 sequence: CASSPPGGPTSGRPRDEQYF. CDR3 nucleotides: TGTGCCAGCTCACCTCCAGGGGGCCCAACTAGCGGGAGGCCTCGTGACGAGCAGTACTTC. The chain recombines TRBV18 with TRBJ2-7; the match to TRBD2 covers 12 bases. Germline loops: CDR1 KGHSH, CDR2 LQKENI. The CDR3 runs 20 residues. V trimming: 3 bases; J trimming: 5 bases; junction bases outside the gene matches: 20.

This sequence joins TRBV14 and TRBJ1-2; 12 bases agree with TRBD1. The germline gives CDR1 SGHDN, CDR2 FVKESK. This CDR3 is built from 15 residues. The V segment lost 3 bases and the J segment 5 bases; nucleotides outside the gene matches: 4. The CDR3 DNA is TGTGCCAGCAGCCAGGGACAGGGGGCCTATTATGGCTACACCTTC. Its protein is CASSQGQGAYYGYTF.

This clonotype was recorded at least ten times. The chain couples TRBV10-2 to TRBJ2-2; 8 nucleotides align to TRBD2. The ends lost 8 bases at V and 4 bases at J; junction bases unmatched: 9. The CDR3 covers 15 residues. CDR1 and CDR2 from the germline V gene are WSHSY and SAAADI. The CDR3 nucleotides are TGCGCCAGCGGCCGTCGGGAGGGCAGCACCGGGGAGCTGTTTTTT. This translates into CASGRREGSTGELFF.

The genes are TRBV4-1 and TRBJ2-6, with D unresolved. CDR3 length: 14 residues. Germline V gene sequence: CDR1 MGHRA, CDR2 YSYEKL. With 11 bases removed from V and 0 bases from J, the gap between germline ends came to 11 bases. The CDR3 bases are TGCGCCGTCGCCCATTCCTCTGGGGCCAACGTCCTGACTTTC. It codes for CAVAHSSGANVLTF.

This clonotype occurred many times. Written as DNA, the CDR3 is TGTGCCAGCAGCTACCCTTTGCAGGGGAACACTGAAGCTTTCTTT. Protein: CASSYPLQGNTEAFF. V and J are TRBV7-9 and TRBJ1-1; TRBD1 is a possible D gene (5 bases). This CDR3 has 15 amino acids. Germline values: CDR1 SEHNR, CDR2 FQNEAQ (reference sequence). Trimming left V 4 bases short and J 1 base short, with 13 bases between.

Many counts were recorded for this clonotype. The gene calls are TRBV10-3 and TRBJ2-5, with D perhaps given as TRBD1 or TRBD2 (5 bases each). Germline V gives CDR1 ENHRY, CDR2 SYGVKD. The V end was cut by 10 bases, the J end by 2 bases, with 17 bases between. The CDR3 loop spans 14 amino acids. CDR3 in amino acids: CATKMGTQQETQYF. CDR3 DNA sequence: TGTGCCACCAAGATGGGGACGCAGCAAGAGACCCAGTACTTC.

This clonotype was detected ten times or more. This chain connects TRBV20-1 to TRBJ2-7; D is unclear. Per germline, CDR1 DFQATT and CDR2 SNEGSKA (reference sequence). The CDR3 sequence is 13 residues long. V gave up 3 bases and J gave up 4 bases, with 13 bases separating them. CDR3 nucleotides: TGCAGTGCTAGGCTGGGGTCTGCTTACGAGCAGTACTTC. Translating it yields CSARLGSAYEQYF.

The J gene is TRBJ2-7, the V gene TRBV14; 9 bases map to TRBD1. Germline V gene data show CDR1 as SGHDN and CDR2 as FVKESK. Germline trimming cut 0 bases from V and 6 bases from J; bases unmatched to any gene: 6. The CDR3 totals 15 residues. For the CDR3, the DNA is TGTGCCAGCAGCCAAGATGGACAGGGGATTTCCGAGCAGTACTTC. Protein: CASSQDGQGISEQYF. Full variable domain (missing parts from reference TRBV14 and TRBJ2-7): EAGVTQFPSHSVIEKGQTVTLRCDPISGHDNLYWYRRVMGKEIKFLLHFVKESKQDESGMPNNRFLAERTGGTYSTLKVQPAELEDSGVYFCASSQDGQGISEQYFGPGTRLTVT.

This clonotype has ten or more counts. This rearrangement joins TRBV7-9 to TRBJ2-5, with D possibly being TRBD2 (6 bases). The ends were cut back, 3 bases at V and 4 bases at J, with 9 bases in the middle. CDR1 and CDR2 from the germline V gene are SEHNR and FQNEAQ (reference sequence). The CDR3 has 13 residues. As DNA, the CDR3 is TGTGCCAGCAGCTTCAACGGGGGAGAGACCCAGTACTTC. Its translation is CASSFNGGETQYF. Drawing the rest from reference TRBV7-9 and TRBJ2-5, the complete variable domain is DTGVSQNPRHKITKRGQNVTFRCDPISEHNRLYWYRQTLGQGPEFLTYFQNEAQLEKSRLLSDRFSAERPKGSFSTLEIQRTEQGDSAMYLCASSFNGGETQYFGPGTRLLVL.

This clonotype was detected many times. The DNA of the CDR3 is TGCGCCAGCAGCCAGTCCGGGACAGGGGCCTACGAGCAGTACTTC. Its translation is CASSQSGTGAYEQYF. The chain has TRBV4-1 and TRBJ2-7; 10 bases fit TRBD1. This CDR3 has 15 amino acids. The germline CDR1 and CDR2 sequences are MGHRA and YSYEKL. Unmatched junction bases numbered 4, after V lost 3 bases and J lost 2 bases.

Regarding this clonotype: This may stem from a read error, because a much larger clone lies one nucleotide away. V and J are TRBV11-1 and TRBJ1-1; D ambiguous. V was shortened by 1 base and J by 6 bases, with 15 bases between the two germline ends. Germline CDR1 SGHAT, CDR2 FQDESV (reference sequence). The CDR3 is made up of 15 amino acids. CDR3 coding DNA: TGTGCCAGCAGCTTAGAAGGCGGCGCGGAGTCTGAAGCTTTCTTT. Translation: CASSLEGGAESEAFF.

Written as DNA, the CDR3 is TGTGCCAGCAGTTCGGGACTCGGGGCCGGGGAGCTGTTTTTT. Amino acid sequence: CASSSGLGAGELFF. The rearrangement links TRBV6-5 to TRBJ2-2; weak D call: TRBD2 (6 bases). The CDR3 contains 14 residues. The V end was cut by 4 bases, the J end by 6 bases, with 12 bases between. Germline V gene lookup returns CDR1 MNHEY and CDR2 SVGAGI.

This clonotype was recorded once. It is unclear where the CDR3 begins or ends on the DNA, so no DNA is shown, and the CDR3 is as TCRdb lists it. The rearrangement uses TRBV11-2 and TRBJ2-2; the listed D gene, TRBD1, was not tested against the DNA. Inclusive of both ends, the CDR3 amounts to 20 amino acids. Germline CDR1 and CDR2: SGHAT and FQNNGV. CDR3 loop: CASSIYLCSVGQKNIGELFF.

V gene TRBV10-1 combines with J gene TRBJ2-1; D may be TRBD1 or TRBD2 (6 bases each). This CDR3 has 12 residues. CDR1 and CDR2 from the germline V gene are WNHNN and SYGVQD (reference sequence). Trimming stripped 2 bases from V and 10 bases from J, with 9 bases between. CDR3 bases: TGCGCCAGCAGTGAGAGGGGGGCCGAGCAGTTCTTC. Residues: CASSERGAEQFF.

This clonotype was observed many times. A much larger clone is a single base away; this may be a read error. The chain has TRBV5-1 and TRBJ2-1; unclear D gene. The CDR3 has 15 residues. The germline V gene encodes CDR1 SGHRS and CDR2 YFSETQ. The V gene lost 4 bases and the J gene lost 4 bases, with 15 bases spanning the gap. Here the CDR3 DNA reads TGCGCCAGCAGCCTCAACGGTATACCTTACAATGAGCAGTTCTTC. Its translation: CASSLNGIPYNEQFF.